The rows below give T cell receptor beta chains drawn from one sample of a study of identical twins. TCRdb re-analysed the 5' RACE reads in MiXCR, keeping a single row per CDR3 protein. The repertoire holds some 500,000 distinct CDR3 sequences, with about 13% as singletons. These records were also assigned to another study, of yellow fever vaccine responses in identical twins.

Sequences were obtained from CD4+ T cells sorted from blood. The receptor set was obtained from a woman younger than 30 in good health. The CDR3 runs from the conserved cysteine through the conserved F or W. The D gene is left open where the match is weak. Rows give clone size only sometimes, using once, few, many, or a class for an expanded clone.

>NA|NA|TRBV11-2|TRBJ2-7
TGTGCCAGCAGCTTAGATCGCACAGGGCACGTGCAGTACTTC
CASSLDRTGHVQYF
>NA|TRBD1|TRBV6-1|TRBJ2-4
TGTGCCAGCAGAGAGACAGGGGCCAAGAAAAACATTCAGTACTTC
CASRETGAKKNIQYF
>NA|NA|TRBV9|TRBJ2-5
TGTGCCAGCAGCGTAGGGTCGCAGGGGGGTCTACAAGAGACCCAGTACTTC
CASSVGSQGGLQETQYF
>once|NA|TRBV2|TRBJ2-6
TGTGCCAGCAGTCGGCGGGGAAACTCTGGGGCCAACGTCCTGACTTTC
CASSRRGNSGANVLTF
>few|NA|TRBV10-3|TRBJ2-3
TGTGCCATCAGGAGGGACTTAGCAGATACGCAGTATTTT
CAIRRDLADTQYF
>few|NA|TRBV4-3|TRBJ2-3
TGCGCCAGCAGCCAAGATCGCGGATTTCGCACAGATACGCAGTATTTT
CASSQDRGFRTDTQYF
>many|TRBD1|TRBV7-9|TRBJ2-1
TGTGCCAGCAGCTTAGGGACAGGGGTTAATGAGCAGTTCTTC
CASSLGTGVNEQFF
>NA|TRBD1|TRBV6-5|TRBJ2-2
TGTGCCAGCAGTTACTCAAGGGACAGGGTTTACACCGGGGAGCTGTTTTTT
CASSYSRDRVYTGELFF
>few|NA|TRBV5-1|TRBJ2-1
TGCGCCAGCAGCTTGGGCTTCCGTGTAGATGAGCAGTTCTTC
CASSLGFRVDEQFF
>few|NA|TRBV9|TRBJ2-7
TGTGCCAGCAGCCCCCTAGCCGTGGGACACGAGCAGTACTTC
CASSPLAVGHEQYF
>NA|NA|TRBV5-5|TRBJ2-7
TGTGCCAGCAGCTTGGAGCCGGGACAATACGAGCAGTACTTC
CASSLEPGQYEQYF
>few|NA|TRBV6-1|TRBJ2-2
TGTGCCACCCTCTGGTCGGGGGCTACGAACACCGGGGAGCTGTTTTTT
CATLWSGATNTGELFF
>many|TRBD1|TRBV12-3/TRBV12-4|TRBJ2-2
TGTGCCAGCAGTCGGTCTCCCGGGACAGGGGGTGCCGGGGAGCTGTTTTTT
CASSRSPGTGGAGELFF
>NA|NA|TRBV4-3|TRBJ2-1
TGCGCCAGCAGCCCTCCTAATACGTTAGAGCAGTTCTTC
CASSPPNTLEQFF
>NA|TRBD1|TRBV12-3/TRBV12-4|TRBJ2-3
TGTGCCAGCAGTCAACGACAGGGGGCAACAGATACGCAGTATTTT
CASSQRQGATDTQYF
>NA|TRBD2|TRBV11-2|TRBJ2-1
TGTGCCAGCAGCCCCACTAGCGGGGGGGCAAGCTCCTACAATGAGCAGTTCTTC
CASSPTSGGASSYNEQFF
>many|TRBD1|TRBV5-1|TRBJ2-5
TGCGCCAGCAGCTTGGGTCAGACAGGGGAGACCCAGTACTTC
CASSLGQTGETQYF
>NA|TRBD2|TRBV20-1|TRBJ2-7
TGCAGTGCTACTAGCGGGGGGGCCCCCTACGAGCAGTACTTC
CSATSGGAPYEQYF
>few|TRBD2|TRBV4-1|TRBJ2-7
TGCGCCAGCAGCCAATCGAAGACTAGCTTCGAGCAGTACTTC
CASSQSKTSFEQYF
>few|NA|TRBV20-1|TRBJ2-5
TGCAGTGCTAGGGAGTGGCAAGAGACCCAGTACTTC
CSAREWQETQYF
>few|NA|TRBV27|TRBJ2-1
TGTGCCAGCAGTTTTCGGTCCTCCTACAATGAGCAGTTCTTC
CASSFRSSYNEQFF
>few|NA|TRBV6-1|TRBJ2-1
TGTGCCAGCAGTGAAGCGATTAGCGGCCAGAGCTCCTACAATGAGCAGTTCTTC
CASSEAISGQSSYNEQFF
>few|TRBD1|TRBV7-2|TRBJ1-3
TGTGCCAGCAGCTTCGGGACAGGGAGAGACACCATATATTTT
CASSFGTGRDTIYF
>few|NA|TRBV7-2|TRBJ2-1
TGTGCCAGCAGCTTAGTGGAACGGCGCTCGGTCAATGAGCAGTTCTTC
CASSLVERRSVNEQFF
>few|NA|TRBV7-3|TRBJ2-2
TGTGCCAGCAGCCCGACCGGAACAAGAGCCGGGGAGCTGTTTTTT
CASSPTGTRAGELFF
>few|TRBD2|TRBV20-1|TRBJ2-5
TGCAGTGCTAGGACTAGCGGGGGAGAGACCCAGTACTTC
CSARTSGGETQYF
>NA|TRBD1|TRBV7-9|TRBJ1-6
TGTGCCAGCAGCTCCCCCTCCGGGACAGAGAATTCACCCCTCCACTTT
CASSSPSGTENSPLHF
>many|NA|TRBV29-1|TRBJ2-7
TGCAGCGCACTCCGGGACGACTCCTACGAGCAGTACTTC
CSALRDDSYEQYF
>few|NA|TRBV7-2|TRBJ1-1
TGTGCCAGCAGCCCAGAATCACAGGGACCCACTGAAGCTTTCTTT
CASSPESQGPTEAFF
>NA|NA|TRBV20-1|TRBJ1-2
TGCAGTGCTAGTGTCGATAACTATGGCTACACCTTC
CSASVDNYGYTF
>NA|TRBD2|TRBV20-1|TRBJ2-5
TGCAGTGCTAGTTGGGCGGGAGTCCCCCAAGAGACCCAGTACTTC
CSASWAGVPQETQYF
>many|NA|TRBV3-1|TRBJ2-6
TGTGCCAGCAGCCGTGAATTAACCTCTGGGGCCAACGTCCTGACTTTC
CASSRELTSGANVLTF
>few|NA|TRBV7-2|TRBJ2-4
TGTGCCAGCAGCCCCCCGGGACTTACTGCCAAAAACATTCAGTACTTC
CASSPPGLTAKNIQYF
>NA|TRBD2|TRBV12-3/TRBV12-4|TRBJ2-5
TGTGCCAGCACCCTACGGGGAGGGAGGGAGACCCAGTACTTC
CASTLRGGRETQYF
>NA|NA|TRBV10-3|TRBJ1-1
TGTGCCATCAGTGGCCCGGGGAAGGAACACACTGAAGCTTTCTTT
CAISGPGKEHTEAFF
>few|NA|TRBV3-1|TRBJ2-3
TGTGCCAGCAGCGCTGCCCGGGGTCTCACAGATACGCAGTATTTT
CASSAARGLTDTQYF
>few|NA|TRBV20-1|TRBJ2-1
TGCAGTGCTAGAGATGAAGTTACGGGACGGCGATACAATGAGCAGTTCTTC
CSARDEVTGRRYNEQFF
>NA|NA|TRBV5-8|TRBJ2-1
TGTGCCAGCAGCTCGGTGGACTTTTCCTCCTACAATGAGCAGTTCTTC
CASSSVDFSSYNEQFF
>few|NA|TRBV3-1|TRBJ2-7
TGTGCCAGCAGCCCCGTCAGGACGACCATATACGAGCAGTACTTC
CASSPVRTTIYEQYF
>NA|TRBD1|TRBV5-1|TRBJ2-5
TGCGCCAGCAGCGCCGTACAGGGGTCCAGCGAGACCCAGTACTTC
CASSAVQGSSETQYF
>NA|TRBD1|TRBV2|TRBJ1-6
TGTGCCAGCAGCATACGGACAGGACAATATAATTCACCCCTCCACTTT
CASSIRTGQYNSPLHF
>many|TRBD1|TRBV24-1|TRBJ2-5
TGTGCCACCGGGGCGGACAGGGGGCTTCTTGAGACCCAGTACTTC
CATGADRGLLETQYF
>few|NA|TRBV5-1|TRBJ2-1
TGCGCCAGCAGCTTGGACGTGAAGGAGCAGTTCTTC
CASSLDVKEQFF
>many|TRBD1|TRBV6-1|TRBJ2-1
TGTGCCAGCAGCTCACCGGGACAGGGATACAATGAGCAGTTCTTC
CASSSPGQGYNEQFF
>NA|NA|TRBV7-9|TRBJ2-7
TGTGCCAGCAGCTTACCCCACGGCAGGCGCTCAGGGGACGAGCAGTACTTC
CASSLPHGRRSGDEQYF
>few|TRBD1|TRBV5-1|TRBJ2-1
TGCGCCAGCAGCCCGGGACAGGGGCGACCCAATGAGCAGTTCTTC
CASSPGQGRPNEQFF
>NA|NA|TRBV15|TRBJ1-1
TGTGCCACCAGCATCGAAGCGAACACTGAAGCTTTCTTT
CATSIEANTEAFF
>few|TRBD1|TRBV7-6|TRBJ2-4
TGTGCCAGCAGCCCTTGGGGACAGGGGATGATGAACATTCAGTACTTC
CASSPWGQGMMNIQYF